The 2 T cell receptor beta chains below come from one sample, sequenced in a study (dated 2022 in TCRdb). Libraries were built with the immunoSEQ multiplex PCR assay. This is the immuneACCESS table as TCRdb keeps it, with only in-frame sequences that have V and J called. A part of the clones is gone; compared with another copy, unresolved V genes explain less than half, and the rest is unexplained. Recorded for this sample are nearly 70,000 clones; over 85% of them occurred a single time. Of the sample, 4% to 4.5% falls within the top ten clones. Sequencing was carried out using PBMCs. Every receptor here comes from a man in his forties with rheumatoid arthritis.

V usage is TRBV6-5 and J usage is TRBJ2-6; D is uncertain. CDR3 size: 16 residues. Trimming stripped 2 bases from V and 2 bases from J, with 10 bases between. From germline, CDR1 is MNHEY and CDR2 SVGAGI. CDR3 sequence: CASSYHAGAGANVLTF. Written as DNA, the CDR3 is TGTGCCAGCAGTTACCATGCAGGAGCTGGGGCCAACGTCCTGACTTTC.

The J gene is TRBJ1-5, the V gene TRBV28; 9 bases are a match to TRBD1. Germline lookup yields CDR1 MDHEN and CDR2 SYDVKM. Trimming cost V 6 bases and J 6 bases; bases outside gene matches: 6. The CDR3 is made up of 14 amino acids. CDR3 in amino acids: CASRATGGTQPQHF. CDR3 nucleotides: TGTGCCAGCAGGGCGACAGGGGGGACTCAGCCCCAGCATTTT.